This note documents a single T cell receptor beta chain sequence. It lacks a known antigen. No per-base quality is available; no much larger clone lies one base away. Library generation was performed with the immunoSEQ multiplex PCR assay. A mixture of 60 forward primers for TCR Vbeta segments and 13 reverse primers for TCR Jbeta segments was used in the multiplex PCR. The CDR3 region of rearranged TCR beta genes was amplified from genomic DNA by a multiplex PCR assay. Amplified TCR beta libraries were sequenced as 87-base-pair reads on the Illumina HiSeq System. The study's own analysis went as follows. A later analysis counted about 76 million unique TCR beta chains across the 650 to 800 repertoires, and 10 million to 12 million of these chains were shared by at least two donors. Raw reads were error-corrected and collapsed into unique sequences with a nearest-neighbor algorithm that merged closely related sequences to remove PCR and sequencing errors. To assign V, D and J gene segments, CDR3 sequences were aligned to IMGT reference sequences. Each retained sequence needed at least a six-nucleotide match to both a V gene segment and a J gene segment. A rearrangement was called productive if the CDR3 had no stop codons and remained in frame with V and J, and every other rearrangement was called non-productive. Following IMGT convention, CDR3 was defined as the stretch from the second conserved V-encoded cysteine up to the conserved J-encoded phenylalanine. Sequences without an unambiguous match to a single V gene segment were excluded from the earlier analysis of several hundred of the donors. An earlier analysis of a few hundred of the donors classified V segments as functional when productive rearrangements were above 56.7% and as segregating when the standard deviation between donors was above 5%. A statistical classification framework was developed to diagnose cytomegalovirus status using the catalog of TCR beta chain sequences. A later analysis assigned V and J genes by comparing TCR nucleotide sequences with IMGT/GENE-DB human TR gene sequences. Using the TCRdist pipeline, a later analysis assigned CDR3 sequences along with most-parsimonious VDJ recombination scenarios. A later analysis defined each TCR beta chain by its CDR3 amino acid sequence plus V-gene family, and excluded reads lacking a unique V-gene family. In a later analysis, around 650 highly shared, low-generation-probability nucleotide sequences were removed to address suspected cross-contamination and a sequencing artifact. A later analysis calculated a clonal expansion index for each public chain from normalized within-repertoire ranks of inferred template counts. In a later analysis, generation probabilities were computed with a VDJ recombination model fitted to out-of-frame rearrangements, and the resulting probabilities were checked against IGoR. Hypergeometric tests were used in a later analysis to score TCR-TCR, TCR-HLA and TCR-CMV co-occurrence, with a repertoire-size bias correction applied to the TCR pairs. To estimate false discovery rates, a later analysis permuted the HLA or CMV assignments 20 times. In a later analysis, co-occurring TCRs were grouped using DBSCAN, with TCRdist sequence similarity added in when clustering inside HLA-allele-positive subsets. Repertoires with fewer than 30,000 or more than 120,000 public chains, plus five repertoires with anomalous nucleotide sharing, were excluded from co-occurrence clustering. Drawn from immuneACCESS, this table holds only the in-frame rearrangements with V and J called that TCRdb kept. Clones are partly lost; checked studies trace under half to an unresolved V gene and leave the rest unexplained. The DNA gave D and trimming, while V, J and clone size come from that table. The sample table shows about 140,000 clones, and almost 85% are seen once. Approximately 1.5% of the sample is taken by the ten largest.

The sample is drawn from a study of cytomegalovirus exposure and HLA in healthy donors (dated by TCRdb to 2016 to 2017). Regarding the research as a whole: In an earlier analysis of approximately 500 of the donors, 250 to 300 Gb of sequence data and some 120 million unique TCR beta sequences from about 190 million T cells were reported. To predict cytomegalovirus infection status, the study combined high-throughput TCR immunosequencing, statistical association of individual TCRs with disease status, and machine learning. An early release covering 500 to 750 HLA-typed donors comprised approximately 290 gigabases of sequencing data and around 80 million unique TCR sequences. Genome-wide SNP genotypes for about 55% of the 666 donors were used in a later genetic analysis, which treated that subset as a discovery cohort. To decide whether each TCR beta V gene segment behaved as functional or pseudogenic, an earlier analysis of nearly 600 of the donors relied on high-throughput TCR beta sequencing. The study profiled the T cell repertoires of 666 subjects by immunosequencing and related them to cytomegalovirus serostatus. HLA typing covered class I and class II loci at four-digit resolution. Of the approximately 370 genotyped donors, more than 75% were placed in the genetic ancestry cluster associated with self-reported Caucasian donors. Every repertoire in the discovery cohort had been generated on one and the same sequencing platform. Among about 400 genotyped donors of the cohort, an average of approximately 220,000 unique TCR beta nucleotide sequences was sequenced per donor, of which about 18% were non-productive. Roughly 5 DR-DQ haplotypes were treated as single units for association and clustering because of strong linkage in the cohort. In the later analysis, no new phenotypic data were used to find candidate immune exposures; instead, reliance was placed on TCR beta sequences and their occurrence across donors. Donor age, sex, ethnicity and CMV serostatus were compiled together with the repertoire data. In a later analysis, previously published TCR beta repertoires from several hundred donors were re-analyzed and high-resolution HLA genotyping was added so that TCR occurrence patterns could be studied. The number of donors typed differed by locus, with about 629-640 for A, B, C, DRB1 and DQB1, 522 for DQA1, 600 to 610 for DPA1, and under 490 for DPB1. In addition to the first cohort of around 670 subjects, a separate validation cohort of approximately 120 different subjects was used. The study aimed to test whether signatures of past pathogen exposure could be identified by cataloging public T cell receptors. Summary of the overall study and its limitations: Only TCR beta chains were sequenced in this cohort, and the absence of alpha or paired-chain data limited detectable features. Because the 87-base-pair reads could not distinguish some IMGT-functional V segments, including TRBV6-2 and TRBV6-3, those segments were excluded. A later analysis found that TCR association rates varied across HLA loci, with DRB1 alleles showing the most associated TCRs and HLA-C alleles the fewest. Linkage disequilibrium might explain the correlated functional status among segregating V segments, but an unknown experimental factor could not be excluded. Cytomegalovirus status was reported to be diagnosed by the classifier with high specificity and sensitivity in both the original and validation cohorts. In the study, about 150 TCR beta chains were listed as associated with cytomegalovirus. A later analysis found that HLA-associated TCR beta chains were more clonally expanded and had lower generation probabilities than equally common non-associated chains. In vitro tests confirmed that three of the cytomegalovirus-associated TCR beta chains recognize cytomegalovirus antigens. In a later analysis, over 15,000 TCR beta sequences were associated with specific HLA alleles at a false discovery rate of 0.05. While some public TCRs were present in many individuals, most TCR sequences turned up only very rarely across donors. Most CMV-associated TCR beta chains appeared to be HLA-restricted in a later analysis, and the HLA associations seemed to be driven largely by CMV exposure. Compared with the approximately 700-donor mean, donors in an Asian-associated ancestry cluster had fewer N-insertions in productive TCRs, according to a later genetic analysis. In an earlier analysis of fewer than 700 of the donors, most TCR beta V segments appeared in productive rearrangements about 87% or about 30% of the time, broadly matching IMGT annotations. The sequencing pipeline was judged likely to have produced a cluster of highly shared sequence variants as a technical artifact. Immune exposure information for the cohort was limited to CMV serostatus. A later analysis reported that several top co-occurrence clusters appeared linked to parvovirus B19, influenza, CMV and Epstein-Barr virus. When HLA alleles, especially DR and DQ, strongly co-occurred, TCR associations were difficult to assign to individual alleles. V-gene and J-gene trimming of TCR beta chains was associated with a missense DCLRE1C variant in a later genetic analysis, and the association was replicated in an independent cohort. The authors suggested that the approach could potentially be generalized to other disease states and immunological phenotypes. Because some donors lacked HLA typing at each locus, the association tests relied only on the typed subset. A further reported finding was that TCR beta sequences accurately predicted the HLA-A and HLA-B alleles for most subjects in the first cohort. Because counts were too low, seventeen rarely observed V segments, including chromosome 9 orphons, were left out of the earlier analysis of a few hundred of the donors. Sequencing depth was assumed to be roughly uniform across donors in the presence/absence analyses, though that assumption may not hold.

The CDR3 contains 14 residues, cysteine and phenylalanine counted. The only DNA kept is the CDR3, 42 bases in frame from the first base. V drops 2 bases and J drops 1 base, leaving 9 bases in between. CDR1 and CDR2 (SGHRS, YFSETQ) derive from the germline V gene. The cohort was made up of 666 healthy bone marrow donors. At the time of sampling, all cohort members were nominally healthy, though unrecorded immune exposures were likely present. The donor was CMV seropositive and belonged to the group of some 290 seropositive cohort members. Every donor gave a peripheral blood sample, and the peripheral blood mononuclear cells from that sample were used for TCR beta sequencing. The Qiagen DNeasy Blood Extraction Kit was used to extract genomic DNA from the blood cell samples.

The sequence derives from a man aged 25 to 40 in good health and CMV-seropositive. Rearrangement joined TRBV5-1 to TRBJ2-5, with the D gene too uncertain to name. The sample consisted of PBMCs. The DNA is as follows: TGCGCCAGCAGCTTTCTCGTCAGCCAAGAGACCCAGTACTTC. It translates to CASSFLVSQETQYF.